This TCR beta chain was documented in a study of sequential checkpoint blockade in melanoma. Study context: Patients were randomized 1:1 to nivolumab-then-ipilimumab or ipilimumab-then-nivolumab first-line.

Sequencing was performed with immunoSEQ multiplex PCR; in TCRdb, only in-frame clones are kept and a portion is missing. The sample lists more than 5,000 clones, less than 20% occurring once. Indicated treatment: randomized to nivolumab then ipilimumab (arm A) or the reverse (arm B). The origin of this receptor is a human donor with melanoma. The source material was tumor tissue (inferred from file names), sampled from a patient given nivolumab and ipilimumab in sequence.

CDR3 DNA sequence: TGCGCCAGCAGCTCGGCTAGCGGGGTATACGAGCAGTACTTC. This translates into CASSSASGVYEQYF. The chain has TRBV5-1 and TRBJ2-7, with 9 bases fitting TRBD2. This CDR3 spans 14 amino acids. CDR1 and CDR2 (germline): SGHRS, YFSETQ. V dropped 3 bases and J dropped 4; count of bases not matched to a gene: 5.